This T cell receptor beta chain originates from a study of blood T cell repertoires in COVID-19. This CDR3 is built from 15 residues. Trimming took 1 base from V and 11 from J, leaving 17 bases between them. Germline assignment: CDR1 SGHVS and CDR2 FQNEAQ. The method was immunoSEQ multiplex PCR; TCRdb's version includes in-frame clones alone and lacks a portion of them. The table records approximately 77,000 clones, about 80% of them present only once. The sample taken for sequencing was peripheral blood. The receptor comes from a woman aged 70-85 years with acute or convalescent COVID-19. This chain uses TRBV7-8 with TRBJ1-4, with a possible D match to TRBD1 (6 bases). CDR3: CASSLGTWTDKKLFF. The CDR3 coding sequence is TGTGCCAGCAGCTTAGGCACCTGGACAGATAAGAAACTGTTTTTT.